Listed here is a single T cell receptor (beta chain). V lost 6 bases to trimming and J lost 5 bases, with 11 bases between them. CDR3 length: 12 amino acids. CDR1 MNHEY and CDR2 SVGAGI come from the germline V gene. The assay was immunoSEQ multiplex PCR, and TCRdb's table has in-frame clones only and misses some. Of tens of thousands of clones in the sample, over 75% are singletons; the top ten hold roughly 6.9%. The data stem from a study of control samples from healthy donors and cancer patients. Sequenced input: blood. The receptor was isolated from a man aged 50 to 60 in good health. V gene TRBV6-5 combines with J gene TRBJ2-7; D ambiguous. DNA of the CDR3: TGTGCCAGCAGACGGGCCTCGGACGAGCAGTACTTC. Translated: CASRRASDEQYF.